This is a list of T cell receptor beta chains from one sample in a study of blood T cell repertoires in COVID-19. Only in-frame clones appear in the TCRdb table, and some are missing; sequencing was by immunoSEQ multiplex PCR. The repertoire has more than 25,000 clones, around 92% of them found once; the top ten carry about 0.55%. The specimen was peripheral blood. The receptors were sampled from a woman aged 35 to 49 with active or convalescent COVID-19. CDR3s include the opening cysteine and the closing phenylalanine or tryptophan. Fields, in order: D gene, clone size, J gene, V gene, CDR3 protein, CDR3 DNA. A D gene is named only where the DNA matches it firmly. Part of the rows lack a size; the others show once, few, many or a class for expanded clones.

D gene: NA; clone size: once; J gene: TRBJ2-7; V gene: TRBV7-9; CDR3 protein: CASSRPQGLAEQYF; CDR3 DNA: TGTGCCAGCAGCCGGCCCCAGGGTCTGGCCGAGCAGTACTTC
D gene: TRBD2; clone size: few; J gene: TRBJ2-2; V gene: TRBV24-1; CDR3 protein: CATSDFGGRATNTGELFF; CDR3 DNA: TGTGCCACCAGTGATTTTGGGGGGAGGGCCACGAACACCGGGGAGCTGTTTTTT
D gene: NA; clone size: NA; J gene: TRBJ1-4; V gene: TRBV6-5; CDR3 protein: CASSLGVANEKLFF; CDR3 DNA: TGTGCCAGCTCCCTCGGGGTGGCTAATGAAAAACTGTTTTTT
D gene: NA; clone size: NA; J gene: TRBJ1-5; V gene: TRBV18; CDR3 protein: CASSPLDGGQPQHF; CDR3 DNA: TGTGCCAGCTCACCTTTGGACGGGGGTCAGCCCCAGCATTTT
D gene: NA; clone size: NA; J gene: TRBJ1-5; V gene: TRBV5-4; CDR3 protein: CASSSGSFNQPQHF; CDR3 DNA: TGTGCCAGCAGCTCCGGGTCCTTCAATCAGCCCCAGCATTTT
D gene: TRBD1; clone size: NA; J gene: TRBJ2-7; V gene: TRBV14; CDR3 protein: CASSQLTGWDREQYF; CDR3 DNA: TGTGCCAGCAGCCAATTGACAGGGTGGGACCGGGAGCAGTACTTC
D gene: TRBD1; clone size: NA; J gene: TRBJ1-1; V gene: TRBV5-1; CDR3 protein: CASSLAGTGFTEAFF; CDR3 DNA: TGCGCCAGCAGCTTGGCCGGGACAGGGTTCACTGAAGCTTTCTTT
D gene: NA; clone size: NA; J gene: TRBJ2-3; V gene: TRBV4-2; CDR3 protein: CASSQERDSTRQYF; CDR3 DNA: TGTGCCAGCAGCCAAGAGCGGGACTCCACACGGCAGTATTTT
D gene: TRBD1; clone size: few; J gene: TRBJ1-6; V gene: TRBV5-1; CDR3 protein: CASSLAGQGTSPLHF; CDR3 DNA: TGCGCCAGCAGCTTGGCGGGACAGGGAACTTCACCCCTCCACTTT
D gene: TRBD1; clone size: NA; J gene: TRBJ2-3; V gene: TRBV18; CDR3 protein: CASSPYGQGQADTQYF; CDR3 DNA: TGTGCCAGCTCACCTTACGGACAGGGGCAGGCAGATACGCAGTATTTT
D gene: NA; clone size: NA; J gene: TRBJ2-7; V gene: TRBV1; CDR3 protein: CTSSPRGSYEQYF; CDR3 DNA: TGCACCAGCAGCCCTCGAGGCTCCTACGAGCAGTACTTC
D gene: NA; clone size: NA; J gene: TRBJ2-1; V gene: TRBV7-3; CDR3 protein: CASSLEGRGLDEQFF; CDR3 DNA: TGTGCCAGCAGCTTAGAGGGCCGGGGATTGGATGAGCAGTTCTTC
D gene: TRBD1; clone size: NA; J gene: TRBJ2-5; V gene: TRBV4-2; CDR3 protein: CASSQQPTGAGETQYF; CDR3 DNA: TGTGCCAGCAGCCAACAACCGACAGGGGCAGGGGAGACCCAGTACTTC
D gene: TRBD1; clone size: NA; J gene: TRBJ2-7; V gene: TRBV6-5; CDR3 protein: CASSPDRGPYEQYF; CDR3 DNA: TGTGCCAGCAGTCCGGACAGGGGTCCCTACGAGCAGTACTTC
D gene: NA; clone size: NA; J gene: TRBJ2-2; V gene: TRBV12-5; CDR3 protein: CASGLSHAGELFF; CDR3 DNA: TGTGCTAGTGGTTTATCCCATGCCGGGGAGCTGTTTTTT
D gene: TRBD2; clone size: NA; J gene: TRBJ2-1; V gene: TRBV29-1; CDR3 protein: CSACRLAWYNEQFF; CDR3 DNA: TGCAGCGCCTGCCGACTAGCGTGGTACAATGAGCAGTTCTTC
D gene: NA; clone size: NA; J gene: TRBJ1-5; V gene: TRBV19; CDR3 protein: CASKIQGSAQPQHF; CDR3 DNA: TGTGCCAGTAAAATCCAGGGGTCCGCTCAGCCCCAGCATTTT
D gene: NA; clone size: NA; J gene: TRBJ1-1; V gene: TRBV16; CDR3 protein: CASRSGGNAAFF; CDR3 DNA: TGTGCCAGCAGAAGCGGGGGGAATGCGGCTTTCTTT
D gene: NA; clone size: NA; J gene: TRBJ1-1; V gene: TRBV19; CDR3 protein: CASRDQGGTEAFF; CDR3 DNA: TGTGCCAGTAGGGATCAGGGAGGCACTGAAGCTTTCTTT
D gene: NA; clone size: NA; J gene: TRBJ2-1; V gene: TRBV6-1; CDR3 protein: CASSALTIGRGNEQFF; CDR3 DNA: TGTGCCAGCAGTGCTCTCACCATCGGCAGGGGCAATGAGCAGTTCTTC
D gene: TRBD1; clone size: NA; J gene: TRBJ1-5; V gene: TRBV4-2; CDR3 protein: CASSQGRQGGQPQHF; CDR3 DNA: TGTGCCAGCAGCCAAGGGAGACAGGGGGGTCAGCCCCAGCATTTT
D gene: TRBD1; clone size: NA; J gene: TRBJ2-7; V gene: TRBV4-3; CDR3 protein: CASSQDRGYEQYF; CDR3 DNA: TGCGCCAGCAGCCAGGACAGGGGCTACGAGCAGTACTTC
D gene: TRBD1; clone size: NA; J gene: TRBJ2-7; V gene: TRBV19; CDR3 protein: CATRTGSSYEQYF; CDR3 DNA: TGTGCCACTCGGACAGGGAGCTCCTACGAGCAGTACTTC
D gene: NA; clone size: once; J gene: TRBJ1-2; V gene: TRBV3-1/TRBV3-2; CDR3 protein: CASSQVGVGYTF; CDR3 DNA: TGTGCCAGCAGCCAAGTCGGTGTTGGCTACACCTTC
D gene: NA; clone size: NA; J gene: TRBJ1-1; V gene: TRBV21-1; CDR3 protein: CASRGQAEAFF; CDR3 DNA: TGTGCCAGCAGAGGACAGGCAGAAGCTTTCTTT
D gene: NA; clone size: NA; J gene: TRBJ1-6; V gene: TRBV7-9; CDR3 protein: CASSSDLRDTYNSPLHF; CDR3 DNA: TGTGCCAGCAGCTCTGACCTCCGGGACACTTATAATTCACCCCTCCACTTT
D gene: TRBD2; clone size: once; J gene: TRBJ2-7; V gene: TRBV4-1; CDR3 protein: CASSQGGASGSYEQYF; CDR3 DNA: TGCGCCAGCAGCCAAGGAGGCGCTAGCGGCTCCTACGAGCAGTACTTC
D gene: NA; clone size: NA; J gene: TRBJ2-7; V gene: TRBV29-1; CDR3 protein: CSVGDNGLGGSYEQYF; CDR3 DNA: TGCAGCGTTGGCGATAATGGGTTGGGGGGCTCCTACGAGCAGTACTTC
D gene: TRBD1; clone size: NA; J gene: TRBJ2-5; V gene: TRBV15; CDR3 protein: CATSFGTGRETQYF; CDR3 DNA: TGTGCCACCAGCTTTGGGACAGGGCGAGAGACCCAGTACTTC
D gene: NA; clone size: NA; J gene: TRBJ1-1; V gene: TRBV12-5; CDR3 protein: CASVGGRVISNTEAFF; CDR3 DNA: TGTGCTAGTGTCGGGGGTCGGGTGATTAGTAACACTGAAGCTTTCTTT
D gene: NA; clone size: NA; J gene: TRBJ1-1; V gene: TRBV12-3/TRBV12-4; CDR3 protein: CASSFGVTEAFF; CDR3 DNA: TGTGCCAGCAGTTTCGGTGTGACTGAAGCTTTCTTT
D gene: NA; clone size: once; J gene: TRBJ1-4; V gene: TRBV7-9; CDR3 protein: CASSLGPGINEKLFF; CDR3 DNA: TGTGCCAGCAGCTTAGGGCCAGGGATTAATGAAAAACTGTTTTTT
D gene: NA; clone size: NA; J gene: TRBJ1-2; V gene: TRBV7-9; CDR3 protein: CASSLASGTFPYGYTF; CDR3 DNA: TGTGCCAGCAGCTTAGCGAGCGGCACGTTTCCCTATGGCTACACCTTC
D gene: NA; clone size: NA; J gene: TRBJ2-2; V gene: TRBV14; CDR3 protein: CASSFRLGTGELFF; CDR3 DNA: TGTGCCAGCAGTTTCCGACTAGGCACCGGGGAGCTGTTTTTT
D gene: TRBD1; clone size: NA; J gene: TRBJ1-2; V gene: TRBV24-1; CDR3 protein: CATSEPGTGLGGYTF; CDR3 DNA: TGTGCCACCAGTGAGCCCGGGACAGGGCTAGGCGGCTACACCTTC
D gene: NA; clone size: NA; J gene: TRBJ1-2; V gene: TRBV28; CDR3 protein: CASGTRMRLVF; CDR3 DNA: TGTGCCAGCGGGACAAGGATGAGGTTAGTCTTC
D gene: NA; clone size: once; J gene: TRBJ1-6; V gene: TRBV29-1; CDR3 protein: CSVAGDGNSPLHF; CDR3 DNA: TGCAGCGTTGCGGGGGACGGGAATTCACCCCTCCACTTT
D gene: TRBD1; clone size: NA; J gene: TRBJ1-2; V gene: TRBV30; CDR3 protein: CAWRRGQGLSYGYTF; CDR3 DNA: TGTGCCTGGAGGAGAGGACAGGGCCTCAGCTATGGCTACACCTTC
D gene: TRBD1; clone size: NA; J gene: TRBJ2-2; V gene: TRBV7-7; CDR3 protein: CASSRSGTGGTGELFF; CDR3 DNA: TGTGCTAGCAGCCGTTCCGGGACAGGGGGCACCGGGGAGCTGTTTTTT
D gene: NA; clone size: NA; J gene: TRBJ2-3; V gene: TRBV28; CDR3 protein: CASSLYAHGELADTQYF; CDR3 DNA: TGTGCCAGCAGTTTATATGCACACGGGGAGCTGGCAGATACGCAGTATTTT
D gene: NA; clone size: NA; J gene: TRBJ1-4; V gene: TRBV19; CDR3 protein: CASSTQVEKLFF; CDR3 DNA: TGTGCCAGTAGTACACAGGTAGAAAAACTGTTTTTT
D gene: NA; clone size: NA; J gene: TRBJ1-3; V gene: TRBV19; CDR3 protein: CASRATGDSGNTIYF; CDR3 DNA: TGTGCCAGTAGGGCGACAGGTGACTCTGGAAACACCATATATTTT
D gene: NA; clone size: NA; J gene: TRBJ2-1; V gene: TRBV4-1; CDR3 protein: CASSLSSSSNEQFF; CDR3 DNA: TGCGCCAGCAGCCTCTCGTCGTCTAGCAATGAGCAGTTCTTC
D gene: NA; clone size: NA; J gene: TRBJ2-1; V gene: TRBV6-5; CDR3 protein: CASSPGLLNNEQFF; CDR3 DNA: TGTGCCAGCAGCCCGGGACTTCTTAACAATGAGCAGTTCTTC
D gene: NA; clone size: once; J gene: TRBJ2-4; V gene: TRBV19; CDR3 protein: CASSEGVHIQYF; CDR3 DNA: TGTGCCAGTAGTGAGGGGGTGCACATTCAGTACTTC
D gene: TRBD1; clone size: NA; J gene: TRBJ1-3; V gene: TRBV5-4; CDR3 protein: CASSRPGQFSGNTIYF; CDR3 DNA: TGTGCCAGCAGCCGACCGGGACAGTTCTCTGGAAACACCATATATTTT
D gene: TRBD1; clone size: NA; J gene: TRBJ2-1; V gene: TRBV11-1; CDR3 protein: CASSPRPGQGRAEQFF; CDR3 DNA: TGTGCCAGCAGCCCGAGGCCGGGACAGGGAAGGGCTGAGCAGTTCTTC
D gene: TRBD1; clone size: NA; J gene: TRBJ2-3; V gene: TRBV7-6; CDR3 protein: CASSLASDAGQGGADTQYF; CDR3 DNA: TGTGCCAGCAGCTTAGCCTCAGATGCGGGACAGGGTGGTGCAGATACGCAGTATTTT
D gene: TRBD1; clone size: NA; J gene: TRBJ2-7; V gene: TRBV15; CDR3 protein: CATSRSDRDERYEQYF; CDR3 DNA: TGTGCCACCAGCAGGTCGGACAGGGATGAAAGGTACGAGCAGTACTTC
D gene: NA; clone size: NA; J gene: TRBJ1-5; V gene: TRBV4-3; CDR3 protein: CASSQYRVGSNQPQHF; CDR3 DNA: TGCGCCAGCAGCCAATACAGGGTGGGAAGCAATCAGCCCCAGCATTTT
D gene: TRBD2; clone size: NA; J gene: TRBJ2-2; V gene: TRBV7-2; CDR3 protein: CASSSRAGGLTGELFF; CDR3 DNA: TGTGCCAGCAGCTCACGAGCGGGGGGGCTCACCGGGGAGCTGTTTTTT
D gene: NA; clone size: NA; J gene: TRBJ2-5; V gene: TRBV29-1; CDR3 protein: CSVEEVGGGGETQYF; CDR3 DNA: TGCAGCGTTGAAGAAGTGGGAGGGGGGGGAGAGACCCAGTACTTC
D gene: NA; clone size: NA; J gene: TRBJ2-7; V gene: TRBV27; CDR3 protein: CASSSTGTGYEQYF; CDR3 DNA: TGTGCCAGCAGTTCTACAGGTACCGGCTACGAGCAGTACTTC
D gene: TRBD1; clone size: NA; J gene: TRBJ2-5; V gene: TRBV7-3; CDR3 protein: CASSPGTGGQETQYF; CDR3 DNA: TGTGCCAGCAGCCCAGGGACAGGGGGCCAAGAGACCCAGTACTTC
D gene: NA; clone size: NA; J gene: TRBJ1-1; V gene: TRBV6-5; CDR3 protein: CASTVGVLNTEAFF; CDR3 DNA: TGTGCCAGCACCGTCGGAGTTTTGAACACTGAAGCTTTCTTT
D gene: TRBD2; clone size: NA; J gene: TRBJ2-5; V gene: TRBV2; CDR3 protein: CASSHGPGEGETQYF; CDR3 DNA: TGTGCCAGCAGCCATGGACCGGGGGAGGGGGAGACCCAGTACTTC
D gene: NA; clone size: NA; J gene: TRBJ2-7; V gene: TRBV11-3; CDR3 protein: CASSLGEYEQYF; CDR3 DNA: TGTGCCAGCAGCCTCGGGGAATACGAGCAGTACTTC
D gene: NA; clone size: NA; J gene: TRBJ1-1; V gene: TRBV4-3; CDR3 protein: CASSPGVPNTEAFF; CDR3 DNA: TGCGCCAGCAGCCCAGGGGTTCCGAACACTGAAGCTTTCTTT
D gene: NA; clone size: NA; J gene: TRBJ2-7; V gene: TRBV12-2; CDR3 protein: CASRLAKALAGVSEQYF; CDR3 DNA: TGTGCAAGTCGCTTAGCAAAGGCACTAGCGGGAGTTAGCGAGCAGTACTTC